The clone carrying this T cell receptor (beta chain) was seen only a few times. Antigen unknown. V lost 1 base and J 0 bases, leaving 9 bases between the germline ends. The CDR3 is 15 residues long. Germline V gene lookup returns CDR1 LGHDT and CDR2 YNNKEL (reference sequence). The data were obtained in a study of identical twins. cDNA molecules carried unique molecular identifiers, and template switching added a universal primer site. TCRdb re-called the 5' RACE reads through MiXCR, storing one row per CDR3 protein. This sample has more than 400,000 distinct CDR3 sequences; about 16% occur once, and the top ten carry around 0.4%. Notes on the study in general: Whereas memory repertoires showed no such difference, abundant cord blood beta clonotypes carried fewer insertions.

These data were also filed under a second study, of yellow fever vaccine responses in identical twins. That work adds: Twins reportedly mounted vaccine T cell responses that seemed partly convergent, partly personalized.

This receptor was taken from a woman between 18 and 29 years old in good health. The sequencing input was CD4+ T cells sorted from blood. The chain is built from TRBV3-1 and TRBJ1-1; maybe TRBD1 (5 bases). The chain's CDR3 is CASSQGDLLNTEAFF. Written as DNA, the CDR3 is TGTGCCAGCAGCCAAGGGGACTTACTGAACACTGAAGCTTTCTTT.